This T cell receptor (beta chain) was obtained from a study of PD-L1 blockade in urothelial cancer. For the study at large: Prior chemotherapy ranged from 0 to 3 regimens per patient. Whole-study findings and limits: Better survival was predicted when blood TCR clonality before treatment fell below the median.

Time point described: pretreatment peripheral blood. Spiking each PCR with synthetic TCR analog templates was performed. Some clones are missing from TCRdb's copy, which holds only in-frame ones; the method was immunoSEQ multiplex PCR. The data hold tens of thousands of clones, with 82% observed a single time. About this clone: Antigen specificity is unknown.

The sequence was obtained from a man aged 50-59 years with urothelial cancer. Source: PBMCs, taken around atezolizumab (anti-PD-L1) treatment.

The CDR3 region has the DNA TGCGCCAGCAGCTTGGGGGGGGCTAGCGGGAGGGACAATGAGCAGTTCTTC. It encodes CASSLGGASGRDNEQFF. The rearrangement links TRBV5-1 to TRBJ2-1; 12 nucleotides line up with TRBD2. J gave up 5 bases and V 0 bases, and 6 bases lay outside the gene matches. This CDR3 is 17 amino acids long. Per the germline V gene, CDR1 is SGHRS and CDR2 is YFSETQ.